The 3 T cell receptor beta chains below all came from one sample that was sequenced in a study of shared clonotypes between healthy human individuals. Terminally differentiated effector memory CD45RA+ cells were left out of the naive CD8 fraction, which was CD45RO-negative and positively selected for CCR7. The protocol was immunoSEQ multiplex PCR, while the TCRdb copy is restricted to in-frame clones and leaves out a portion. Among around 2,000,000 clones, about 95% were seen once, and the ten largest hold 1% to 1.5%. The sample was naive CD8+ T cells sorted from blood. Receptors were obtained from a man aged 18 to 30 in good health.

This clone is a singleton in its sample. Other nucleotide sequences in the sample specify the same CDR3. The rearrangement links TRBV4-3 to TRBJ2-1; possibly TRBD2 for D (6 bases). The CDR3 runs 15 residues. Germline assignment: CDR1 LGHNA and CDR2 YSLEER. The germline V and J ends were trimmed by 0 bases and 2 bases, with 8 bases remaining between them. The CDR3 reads CASSQELAAYNEQFF. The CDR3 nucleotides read TGCGCCAGCAGCCAAGAACTAGCTGCCTACAATGAGCAGTTCTTC.

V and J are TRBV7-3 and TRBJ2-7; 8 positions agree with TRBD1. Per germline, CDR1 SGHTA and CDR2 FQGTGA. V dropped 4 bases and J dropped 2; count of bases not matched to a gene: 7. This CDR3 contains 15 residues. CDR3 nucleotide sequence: TGTGCCAGCAGCTCTTTCGGGGGACAGGCCTACGAGCAGTACTTC. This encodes CASSSFGGQAYEQYF. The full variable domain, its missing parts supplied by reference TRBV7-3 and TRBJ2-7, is GAGVSQTPSNKVTEKGKYVELRCDPISGHTALYWYRQSLGQGPEFLIYFQGTGAADDSGLPNDRFFAVRPEGSVSTLKIQRTERGDSAVYLCASSSFGGQAYEQYFGPGTRLTVT.

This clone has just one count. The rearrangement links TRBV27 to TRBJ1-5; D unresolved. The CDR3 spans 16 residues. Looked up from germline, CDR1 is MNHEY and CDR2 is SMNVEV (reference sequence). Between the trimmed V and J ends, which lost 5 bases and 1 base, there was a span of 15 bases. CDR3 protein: CASSLSPPMSNQPQHF. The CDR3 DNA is TGTGCCAGCAGTCTGTCTCCCCCCATGAGCAATCAGCCCCAGCATTTT.